This T cell receptor (beta chain) was sequenced during a study of T cells in Graves' hyperthyroidism and ophthalmopathy. RNA transcripts provided the source from which TCR beta CDR3 regions were amplified. The HTBI primer set drove a first-round RT-PCR of the TCR CDR3. MiXCR, applied by TCRdb to the multiplex PCR reads, yields one record per CDR3 protein. The sample lists around 340,000 distinct CDR3 sequences, 18% occurring once. Broader study findings: The blood repertoire included most of the expanded thyroid clonotypes above 0.001.

Regarding this clonotype: Its antigen is as yet unknown.

Patients aged 18 to 65 with hyperthyroidism were newly diagnosed, with duration under 2 months. Patients with uncontrolled infections, other autoimmune diseases, pregnancy or lactation were excluded. CDR1 is SGHAT and CDR2 is FQNNGV in the germline V gene. This CDR3 spans 14 amino acids. Trimming took 9 bases from V and 0 from J, leaving 12 bases between them. Sequencing was carried out using blood. The sequence derives from a woman aged 50 to 60 with Graves' hyperthyroidism. The chain is built from TRBV11-2 and TRBJ1-5; no definite D call. CDR3 coding DNA: TGTGCCAGTAGTTCTGATTATAGCAATCAGCCCCAGCATTTT. The encoded protein is CASSSDYSNQPQHF.